This T cell receptor beta chain was identified during a study of technical replicates of blood from a few donors. Libraries were prepared by immunoSEQ multiplex PCR; TCRdb keeps only in-frame clonotypes and omits some of them. The sample contains 50,000 to 65,000 clones, around 92% of which appear only once. After removal of 6 bases from V and 7 bases from J, the junction contained 6 bases not matched to a gene. The CDR3 extends over 14 amino acids. Germline CDR1 is MNHEY and CDR2 is SVGAGI. The TCR was taken from a human donor in good health. Some clones in this sample may be carry-over from other donors' samples. Sequencing was performed on PBMCs. The rearrangement uses TRBV6-5 and TRBJ1-5; 10 nucleotides match TRBD1. The CDR3 spells CASRETGGEQPQHF. The CDR3 DNA reads TGTGCCAGCAGAGAGACAGGGGGCGAACAGCCCCAGCATTTT.